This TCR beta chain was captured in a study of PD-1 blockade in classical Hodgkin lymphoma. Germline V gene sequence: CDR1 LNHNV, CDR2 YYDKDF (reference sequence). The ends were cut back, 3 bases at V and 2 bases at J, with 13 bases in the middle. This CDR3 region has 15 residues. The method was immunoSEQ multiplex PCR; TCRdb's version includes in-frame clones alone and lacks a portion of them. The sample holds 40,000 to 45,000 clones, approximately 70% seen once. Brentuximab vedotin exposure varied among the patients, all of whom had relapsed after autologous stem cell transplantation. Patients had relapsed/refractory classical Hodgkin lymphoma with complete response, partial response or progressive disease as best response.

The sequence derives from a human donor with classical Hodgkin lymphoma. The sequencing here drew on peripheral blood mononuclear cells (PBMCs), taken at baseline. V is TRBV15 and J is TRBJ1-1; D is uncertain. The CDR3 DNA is TGTGCCACCAGCAGTGCAGGCCTCTACAACACTGAAGCTTTCTTT. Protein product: CATSSAGLYNTEAFF.